The text below deals with one T cell receptor (beta chain). The antigen it recognizes is unknown. The record has no base qualities; no much larger clone is one base away. In the germline V gene (reference sequence), CDR1 corresponds to MNHNY and CDR2 to SVGAGI. From the cysteine up to the phenylalanine, the CDR3 has a length of 16 residues. Only the CDR3 portion is preserved as DNA: 48 bases, with reading frame beginning at the first base. Trimming takes 6 bases from V and 1 base from J, and the germline ends sit 19 bases apart. Library method: the immunoSEQ multiplex PCR assay. Held by TCRdb, this immuneACCESS table contains in-frame sequences only and omits some clones. Under half of the omission traces to an unresolved V gene where checked; the cause of the rest is unknown. This sample is represented by about 120,000 clones; roughly 87% of them were singletons. The ten most abundant clones make up around 1.8% of the sample.

This record comes from a study of control samples from healthy donors and cancer patients (dated by TCRdb to between 2020 and 2021). The rearranged segments are TRBV6-6 and TRBJ2-7, with the D gene not confidently named. This sequence was found in a young man in good health. The sequenced sample was blood. The DNA sequence is as follows: TGTGCCAGCAGCCAAGACTCTCCTGTGGTTTCCTACGAGCAGTACTTC. This encodes CASSQDSPVVSYEQYF.